One sample yielded the 16 T cell receptor beta chains listed below, sequenced in a study of blood T cell repertoires in COVID-19. Method: immunoSEQ multiplex PCR; TCRdb's copy keeps in-frame clones and lacks some. This table has under 250,000 clones, around four fifths appearing once. Sequenced sample: PBMCs or T cells enriched from blood (not recorded which). The receptors come from a woman between 35 and 50 years old who had been exposed to COVID-19.

The CDR3 protein is CATSDETPQTTIYF. The CDR3 DNA reads as TGTGCCACCAGTGATGAGACACCCCAAACGACCATATATTTT. The chain employs TRBV24-1 and TRBJ1-3; D is undetermined. Germline assignment: CDR1 KGHDR and CDR2 SFDVKD. There are 14 residues in the CDR3. V was clipped by 3 bases and J by 10 bases, with 15 bases between them.

The chain employs TRBV7-9 and TRBJ1-2; D is perhaps TRBD1 (5 bases). Germline-derived CDR1 and CDR2 are SEHNR and FQNEAQ (reference sequence). The CDR3 totals 13 residues. The V end lost 1 base, the J end lost 4 bases, and 7 bases lay between the germline ends. CDR3 loop: CASSLGQFYGYTF. CDR3 nucleotides: TGTGCCAGCAGCTTAGGACAGTTCTATGGCTACACCTTC.

The chain combines TRBV5-1 with TRBJ1-2, with 11 nucleotides matching TRBD1. This CDR3 is 17 amino acids long. Germline CDR1 and CDR2: SGHRS and YFSETQ. J gave up 3 bases and V 3 bases, and 10 bases lay outside the gene matches. The CDR3 is CASSSDRGRGMDYGYTF. DNA for the CDR3: TGCGCCAGCAGCTCGGACAGGGGGCGAGGGATGGACTATGGCTACACCTTC.

This clone was seen a handful of times. V gene TRBV5-1 combines with J gene TRBJ2-1; 10 bases align to TRBD2. Looked up from germline, CDR1 is SGHRS and CDR2 is YFSETQ. V shed 1 base and J 4 bases; nucleotides not matched to a gene: 8. The CDR3 contains 17 residues. The CDR3 nucleotides are TGCGCCAGCAGCTTGACAGTCAGCGGGGGGGTTTACAATGAGCAGTTCTTC. Amino acids: CASSLTVSGGVYNEQFF.

This chain uses TRBV18 with TRBJ1-1, with 7 bases lining up with TRBD1. The CDR3 length is 13 residues. Germline CDR1 and CDR2: KGHSH and LQKENI. The V and J ends lost 8 bases and 5 bases, in that order; junction bases with no gene match: 8. CDR3 protein: CASGQGGDTEAFF. In DNA, the CDR3 is TGTGCCAGCGGGCAGGGGGGTGATACTGAAGCTTTCTTT.

The chain carries TRBV18 and TRBJ2-3, with 11 positions matching TRBD2. The CDR3 has 16 amino acids. The germline gives CDR1 KGHSH, CDR2 LQKENI. V gave up 2 bases and J gave up 3 bases; unmatched junction bases: 4. CDR3: CASSPAGTSGTDTQYF. DNA for the CDR3: TGTGCCAGCTCACCAGCCGGGACTAGCGGTACAGATACGCAGTATTTT.

This chain connects TRBV5-6 to TRBJ2-3; 10 nucleotides match TRBD1. Germline V gives CDR1 SGHDT, CDR2 YYEEEE. The V gene end was trimmed by 2 bases and the J gene end by 6 bases; junction bases not matched to a gene: 6. This CDR3 region has 15 residues. CDR3 DNA: TGTGCCAGCAGCTTCGGGACAGGGGCATTCGATACGCAGTATTTT. Its protein is CASSFGTGAFDTQYF.

V usage is TRBV10-3 and J usage is TRBJ1-6; maybe TRBD1 (5 bases). CDR3 size: 15 residues. V was trimmed by 5 bases and J by 7 bases, leaving 15 bases between them. Germline CDR1 and CDR2: ENHRY and SYGVKD. CDR3 coding DNA: TGTGCCATCAGTCACGGGACGGGGGAGAATTCACCCCTCCACTTT. It codes for CAISHGTGENSPLHF.

V usage is TRBV7-3 and J usage is TRBJ2-2, with 8 bases aligning to TRBD1. CDR1 SGHTA and CDR2 FQGTGA come from the germline V gene. V shed 8 bases, J shed 2 bases, and the junction held 10 bases outside the gene matches. The CDR3 length is 16 residues. The chain's CDR3 is CASGDTGQGNTGELFF. CDR3 bases: TGTGCCAGCGGCGACACAGGACAGGGCAACACCGGGGAGCTGTTTTTT.

This chain uses TRBV5-1 with TRBJ2-7, with TRBD2 matching over 11 bases. Germline V gene data show CDR1 as SGHRS and CDR2 as YFSETQ. Unmatched junction bases numbered 6, after V lost 0 bases and J lost 7 bases. CDR3 length equals 15 residues. This CDR3 is CASSLASGGPTEQYF. In DNA, the CDR3 is TGCGCCAGCAGCTTGGCTAGCGGGGGGCCCACGGAGCAGTACTTC.

The CDR3 region is CASSSPLTSGVRTGELFF. The CDR3 coding sequence is TGTGCCAGCAGCTCCCCACTGACTAGCGGGGTACGCACCGGGGAGCTGTTTTTT. This chain links TRBV11-3 with TRBJ2-2; 11 bases are a match to TRBD2. Germline assignment: CDR1 SGHNT and CDR2 YENEEA. The CDR3 contains 18 residues. Losses at the gene ends were 4 bases for V and 4 bases for J; bases not matched to a gene: 11.

The chain uses TRBV10-3 and TRBJ1-4, with 10 bases that match TRBD1. Per the germline V gene, CDR1 is ENHRY and CDR2 is SYGVKD. With 10 bases clipped from V and 7 bases from J, the junction kept 12 bases outside the gene matches. The CDR3 consists of 15 residues. CDR3 sequence: CATLNPDRGREKLFF. The CDR3 DNA reads TGTGCCACCCTAAACCCCGACAGGGGGCGTGAAAAACTGTTTTTT.

The rearrangement links TRBV9 to TRBJ2-3, with TRBD1 identical over 9 bases. The V gene end was trimmed by 0 bases and the J gene end by 3 bases; junction bases not matched to a gene: 2. CDR1 SGDLS and CDR2 YYNGEE come from the germline V gene. This CDR3 has 15 amino acids. The CDR3 loop is CASSVEGQGTDTQYF. The CDR3 DNA is TGTGCCAGCAGCGTAGAGGGACAGGGAACAGATACGCAGTATTTT. Full variable domain (missing parts from reference TRBV9 and TRBJ2-3): DSGVTQTPKHLITATGQRVTLRCSPRSGDLSVYWYQQSLDQGLQFLIQYYNGEERAKGNILERFSAQQFPDLHSELNLSSLELGDSALYFCASSVEGQGTDTQYFGPGTRLTVL.

Written as DNA, the CDR3 is TGTGCCAGTAGTTGGGACACCAAGAGGGGAACCTACGAGCAGTACTTC. This gives the protein CASSWDTKRGTYEQYF. V gene TRBV19 combines with J gene TRBJ2-7, with D perhaps TRBD1 (6 bases). V was shortened by 5 bases and J by 2 bases, with 19 bases between the two germline ends. The CDR3 runs to 16 residues. Looked up from germline, CDR1 is LNHDA and CDR2 is SQIVND (reference sequence).

The rearrangement joins TRBV27 to TRBJ1-2, with TRBD1 identical over 9 bases. Germline V gene data show CDR1 as MNHEY and CDR2 as SMNVEV (reference sequence). Trimming took 7 bases from V and 5 from J; bases not matched to a gene: 8. This CDR3 region has 14 residues. CDR3 coding DNA: TGTGCCAGCACTGCGGGACAGGGTGTATATGGCTACACCTTC. It codes for CASTAGQGVYGYTF.

This clone was seen only a few times. V usage is TRBV3-1 (or the pseudogene TRBV3-2) and J usage is TRBJ1-2; D uncertain. Germline V lookup: CDR1 LGHDT, CDR2 YNNKEL (reference sequence). The CDR3 is made up of 12 amino acids. Trimming took off 4 bases at V and 5 bases at J, with 8 bases between the two ends. The chain's CDR3 is CASSPGLYGYTF. The CDR3 nucleotides read TGTGCCAGCAGCCCCGGGTTGTATGGCTACACCTTC.